The 25 T cell receptor beta chains given below trace back to one sample, sequenced in a study of T cells in Graves' hyperthyroidism and ophthalmopathy. TCR beta CDR3 sequences were amplified from RNA transcripts. HTBI primers were employed in a first-round RT-PCR of the TCR CDR3. TCRdb called the multiplex PCR reads again in MiXCR, with one record for every CDR3 protein. The table has around 300,000 distinct CDR3 sequences, 25% to 30% seen once. Source material: blood. The receptors originated from a man in his forties with Graves' hyperthyroidism that later progressed to Graves' ophthalmopathy.

This clonotype was counted ten times or more. The chain uses TRBV11-3 and TRBJ2-5; 14 bases agree with TRBD2. The CDR3 extends over 18 amino acids. Germline CDR1 SGHNT, CDR2 YENEEA. The V segment lost 5 bases and the J segment 5 bases; nucleotides outside the gene matches: 13. CDR3: CASSPGTSGRRRGETQYF. CDR3 bases: TGTGCCAGCAGCCCCGGGACTAGCGGGAGAAGGCGGGGGGAGACCCAGTACTTC.

The chain joins TRBV6-1 to TRBJ1-2, with no clear D. Between the trimmed V and J ends, which lost 4 bases and 4 bases, there was a span of 13 bases. This CDR3 region has 14 residues. Per germline, CDR1 MNHNS and CDR2 SASEGT. CDR3 protein: CASSALVLLYGYTF. CDR3 sequence (DNA): TGTGCCAGCAGTGCTCTCGTACTTCTCTATGGCTACACCTTC.

The sample holds many counts of this clonotype. The rearrangement joins TRBV6-5 to TRBJ1-2; tentative D call: TRBD1 (6 bases). Between the trimmed V and J ends, which lost 2 bases and 2 bases, there was a span of 12 bases. CDR3 size: 15 residues. Germline V gives CDR1 MNHEY, CDR2 SVGAGI. The CDR3 DNA reads as TGTGCCAGCAGTTACACCCATACAGGGAACTATGGCTACACCTTC. Translated: CASSYTHTGNYGYTF.

This clonotype was seen at least ten times. This chain links TRBV6-5 with TRBJ2-2; 10 nucleotides match TRBD1. Germline CDR1 MNHEY, CDR2 SVGAGI. There are 15 residues in the CDR3. Trimming cost V 2 bases and J 6 bases; bases outside gene matches: 3. CDR3 coding DNA: TGTGCCAGCAGTTACCAAGGACAGGGGGCCGGGGAGCTGTTTTTT. As protein: CASSYQGQGAGELFF.

Many counts were recorded for this clonotype. V gene TRBV15 combines with J gene TRBJ2-5; TRBD1 matches 10 bases. The V gene's germline CDR1 is LNHNV and CDR2 YYDKDF (reference sequence). The length of the CDR3 is 14 residues. With V trimmed by 8 bases and J by 5 bases, 8 bases remained unmatched. Here the CDR3 reads CATRGDRGWETQYF. CDR3 DNA sequence: TGTGCCACCCGGGGGGACAGGGGATGGGAGACCCAGTACTTC.

The chain carries TRBV6-5 and TRBJ1-1, with D tentatively TRBD1 (5 bases). V gave up 2 bases and J gave up 8 bases, with 15 bases separating them. CDR1 is MNHEY, CDR2 SVGAGI, per germline. The CDR3 has 14 amino acids. CDR3 residues: CASSYHKGPGEAFF. For the CDR3, the DNA is TGTGCCAGCAGTTACCACAAGGGTCCAGGGGAAGCTTTCTTT.

This chain links TRBV12-3 or TRBV12-4 with TRBJ1-1, with D unresolved. V shed 4 bases and J shed 10 bases, with 10 bases lying between them. There are 11 residues in the CDR3. In nucleotides, the CDR3 is TGTGCCAGCAGTTCCGCCTCCCCAGCTTTCTTT. The encoded protein is CASSSASPAFF.

This clonotype showed up many times. The CDR3, as DNA: TGCAGTGCTAGGGACCGGACTAGCGGGAGGTTATACGAGCAGTACTTC. Its protein is CSARDRTSGRLYEQYF. The chain has TRBV20-1 and TRBJ2-7; TRBD2 matches at 14 bases. The CDR3 contains 16 residues. Germline V gene lookup returns CDR1 DFQATT and CDR2 SNEGSKA (reference sequence). V shed 3 bases and J 4 bases; nucleotides not matched to a gene: 8.

This clonotype was observed at least ten times. This chain connects TRBV30 to TRBJ1-1; D possibly corresponds to TRBD1 (5 bases). Trimming left V 8 bases short and J 5 bases short, with 24 bases between. The CDR3 contains 15 residues. The germline V gene encodes CDR1 GTSNPN and CDR2 SVGIG (reference sequence). CDR3 protein: CARTTSIRGETEAFF. In DNA, the CDR3 is TGTGCCCGCACAACCTCTATAAGGGGTGAGACTGAAGCTTTCTTT.

This clonotype was seen many times. J is TRBJ1-1 and V is TRBV6-2 or TRBV6-3; D not resolved. Between the trimmed V and J ends, which lost 7 bases and 5 bases, there was a span of 11 bases. The CDR3 runs to 12 residues. Germline-derived CDR1 and CDR2 are MNHEY and SVGEGT. The CDR3 DNA follows: TGTGCCAGCAAACCCGGGAGGACTGAAGCTTTCTTT. It translates to CASKPGRTEAFF.

This clonotype was seen ten or more times. The J gene is TRBJ2-4, the V gene TRBV10-3; TRBD2 agrees at 7 bases. This CDR3 is built from 15 residues. Trimming took 0 bases from V and 7 from J; bases not matched to a gene: 6. Germline CDR1 reads ENHRY; CDR2 reads SYGVKD. CDR3 sequence reads: CAISESTGGGNIQYF. CDR3 DNA sequence: TGTGCCATCAGTGAGTCGACGGGAGGTGGGAACATTCAGTACTTC.

This clonotype showed up many times. This chain links TRBV28 with TRBJ2-7; a possible D gene is TRBD2 (5 bases). The CDR3 loop spans 14 amino acids. Germline CDR1 is MDHEN and CDR2 is SYDVKM. V lost 3 bases and J 4 bases, leaving 13 bases between the germline ends. The CDR3 bases are TGTGCCAGCAGTTTGTCCAGCGGACCTTACGAGCAGTACTTC. Its translation is CASSLSSGPYEQYF.

This clonotype has a count of ten or more. J is TRBJ1-2 and V is TRBV19; 12 bases map to TRBD1. The trim removed 8 bases at V and 8 bases at J, leaving 18 bases unmatched. CDR1 LNHDA and CDR2 SQIVND come from the germline V gene (reference sequence). The CDR3 runs to 17 residues. CDR3 nucleotide sequence: TGTGCCAGTGAAGGGACAGGGGGCGCCGGTCTCCCGGGAGGCTACACCTTC. This codes for CASEGTGGAGLPGGYTF.

This clonotype showed up many times. V is TRBV5-4 and J is TRBJ1-2, with 8 nucleotides matching TRBD1. The CDR3 runs 14 residues. Germline V gene data show CDR1 as SGHNT and CDR2 as YYREEE (reference sequence). V lost 2 bases to trimming and J lost 7 bases; unmatched junction nucleotides: 7. CDR3 DNA sequence: TGTGCCAGCAGCTTAGACCAGGGGGCCTTTGGCTACACCTTC. It codes for CASSLDQGAFGYTF.

The table lists this clonotype with many counts. V is TRBV4-1 and J is TRBJ2-7; no definite D call. The V and J ends lost 4 bases and 4 bases respectively, with 20 bases between them. Germline loops: CDR1 MGHRA, CDR2 YSYEKL. This CDR3 spans 16 amino acids. CDR3 loop: CASSRSAASPPYEQYF. The CDR3 DNA reads as TGCGCCAGCAGCCGATCAGCAGCATCTCCCCCATACGAGCAGTACTTC.

Many counts were recorded for this clonotype. V gene TRBV2 combines with J gene TRBJ2-7, with 12 bases that match TRBD2. CDR3 length equals 14 residues. The trim removed 6 bases at V and 2 bases at J, leaving 2 bases unmatched. Germline V CDR1 and CDR2: SNHLY, FYNNEI. CDR3 sequence (DNA): TGTGCCAGCAGGACTAGCGGGAGAACCTACGAGCAGTACTTC. As protein: CASRTSGRTYEQYF.

This clonotype showed up many times. This sequence joins TRBV19 and TRBJ2-7; the D gene is possibly TRBD1 (6 bases). CDR1 is LNHDA, CDR2 SQIVND, per germline (reference sequence). This CDR3 is built from 14 residues. Trimming shortened V by 4 bases and J by 2 bases, and 12 bases separated the two germline ends. The CDR3 region is CASSTSQGPYEQYF. CDR3 bases: TGTGCCAGTAGTACGTCACAGGGCCCCTACGAGCAGTACTTC.

The rearrangement uses TRBV6-2 or TRBV6-3 and TRBJ2-5; no firm D call. The germline V and J ends were trimmed by 8 bases and 1 base, with 14 bases remaining between them. The CDR3 consists of 14 residues. CDR1 is MNHEY, CDR2 SVGEGT, per germline. The CDR3 region has the DNA TGTGCCAGCGCCACCCACTACCTCCAAGAGACCCAGTACTTC. It yields the protein CASATHYLQETQYF.

CDR3 loop: CASSLLPSYGYTF. The CDR3 DNA is TGTGCCAGCAGTTTACTCCCTTCCTATGGCTACACCTTC. The chain employs TRBV27 and TRBJ1-2; D gene unclear. Germline CDR1 reads MNHEY; CDR2 reads SMNVEV (reference sequence). This CDR3 contains 13 residues. Trimming pared 2 bases from V and 4 bases from J, leaving 8 bases between.

This clonotype was recorded at least ten times. The V and J genes are TRBV6-5 and TRBJ1-2; D may be TRBD1 (5 bases). There are 13 residues in the CDR3. Germline V gene data show CDR1 as MNHEY and CDR2 as SVGAGI. V shed 0 bases and J shed 3 bases, with 5 bases lying between them. The CDR3 nucleotides are TGTGCCAGCAGTTACTCAGGGGACTATGGCTACACCTTC. Its protein is CASSYSGDYGYTF.

This clonotype showed up many times. This chain's CDR3 is CASSQDKAGGLETQYF. The CDR3 DNA reads as TGCGCCAGCAGCCAAGATAAGGCAGGGGGCCTAGAGACCCAGTACTTC. J is TRBJ2-5 and V is TRBV4-1, with TRBD1 matching 8 bases. The length of the CDR3 is 16 residues. Germline CDR1 and CDR2: MGHRA and YSYEKL. After removal of 0 bases from V and 4 bases from J, the junction contained 7 bases not matched to a gene.

This clonotype was seen at least ten times. The chain combines TRBV7-3 with TRBJ1-1; 7 bases align to TRBD1. Trimming took 8 bases from V and 1 from J; bases not matched to a gene: 7. Germline V gene sequence: CDR1 SGHTA, CDR2 FQGTGA. CDR3 length: 14 residues. CDR3 residues: CASATGAGNTEAFF. The CDR3 DNA reads as TGTGCCAGCGCCACAGGGGCCGGGAACACTGAAGCTTTCTTT.

This clonotype has ten or more counts. The gene calls are TRBV18 and TRBJ1-5; TRBD1 agrees at 9 bases. The CDR3 consists of 13 residues. With V trimmed by 4 bases and J by 7 bases, 2 bases remained unmatched. Per the germline V gene, CDR1 is KGHSH and CDR2 is LQKENI. DNA for the CDR3: TGTGCCAGCTCACGGGACAGGGAACAGCCCCAGCATTTT. Translation gives CASSRDREQPQHF.

This clonotype was seen many times. V gene TRBV27 combines with J gene TRBJ2-7; D is unclear. Per the germline V gene, CDR1 is MNHEY and CDR2 is SMNVEV (reference sequence). V shed 8 bases and J shed 5 bases, with 7 bases lying between them. The CDR3 totals 10 residues. CDR3 nucleotides: TGTGCCAGCGGCCGCCACGAGCAGTACTTC. Translated: CASGRHEQYF.

The sample holds a few counts of this clonotype. The chain joins TRBV7-9 to TRBJ2-5; 8 nucleotides match TRBD1. Germline loops: CDR1 SEHNR, CDR2 FQNEAQ (reference sequence). The CDR3 consists of 16 residues. V lost 11 bases to trimming and J lost 7 bases; unmatched junction nucleotides: 21. The CDR3 is CAWNRYETGVAGTQYF. As DNA, the CDR3 is TGTGCCTGGAACCGGTACGAGACAGGGGTTGCGGGGACCCAGTACTTC. Based on the CDR3 plus reference TRBV7-9 and TRBJ2-5, the full variable domain is DTGVSQNPRHKITKRGQNVTFRCDPISEHNRLYWYRQTLGQGPEFLTYFQNEAQLEKSRLLSDRFSAERPKGSFSTLEIQRTEQGDSAMYLCAWNRYETGVAGTQYFGPGTRLLVL.